This TCR beta chain is from a study of early T cells in non-severe SARS-CoV-2 infection. TCRdb re-called the 5' RACE reads through MiXCR, storing one row per CDR3 protein. The sample lists about 28,000 distinct CDR3 sequences, around 6% occurring once. Many counts were recorded for this clonotype. The clonotype comes from an adult who was a healthcare worker with PCR-confirmed SARS-CoV-2 infection or an uninfected control (not recorded which). The sequencing used whole blood, collected at baseline.

The CDR3 region is CASSWEGVTEAFF. In nucleotides, the CDR3 is TGTGCCAGCAGTTGGGAGGGGGTGACTGAAGCTTTCTTT. The rearrangement links TRBV28 to TRBJ1-1; possible D gene TRBD1, 6 bases. V was shortened by 4 bases and J by 5 bases, with 11 bases between the two germline ends. Germline loops: CDR1 MDHEN, CDR2 SYDVKM. The CDR3 covers 13 residues.